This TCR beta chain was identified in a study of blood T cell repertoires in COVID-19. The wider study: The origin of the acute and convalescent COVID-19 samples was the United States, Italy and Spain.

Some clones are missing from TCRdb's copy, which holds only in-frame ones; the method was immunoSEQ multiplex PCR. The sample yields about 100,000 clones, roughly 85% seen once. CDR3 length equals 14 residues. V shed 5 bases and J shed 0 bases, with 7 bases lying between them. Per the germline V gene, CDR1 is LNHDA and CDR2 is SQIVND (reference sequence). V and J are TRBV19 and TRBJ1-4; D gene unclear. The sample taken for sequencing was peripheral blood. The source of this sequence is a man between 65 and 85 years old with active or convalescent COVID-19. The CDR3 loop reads CASSPSATNEKLFF. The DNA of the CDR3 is TGTGCCAGTAGTCCGAGTGCAACTAATGAAAAACTGTTTTTT.